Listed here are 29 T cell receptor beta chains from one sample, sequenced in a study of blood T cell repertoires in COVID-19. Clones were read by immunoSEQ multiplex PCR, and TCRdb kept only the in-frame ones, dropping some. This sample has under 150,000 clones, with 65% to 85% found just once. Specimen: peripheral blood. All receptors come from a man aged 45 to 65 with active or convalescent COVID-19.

The CDR3 region has the DNA TGTGCCAGCAGCGGCGGGCGGAGGCTTAATCAGCCCCAGCATTTT. The encoded protein is CASSGGRRLNQPQHF. The rearrangement uses TRBV9 and TRBJ1-5; D gene ambiguous. This CDR3 comprises 15 residues. Looked up from germline, CDR1 is SGDLS and CDR2 is YYNGEE. V was shortened by 3 bases and J by 4 bases, with 14 bases between the two germline ends.

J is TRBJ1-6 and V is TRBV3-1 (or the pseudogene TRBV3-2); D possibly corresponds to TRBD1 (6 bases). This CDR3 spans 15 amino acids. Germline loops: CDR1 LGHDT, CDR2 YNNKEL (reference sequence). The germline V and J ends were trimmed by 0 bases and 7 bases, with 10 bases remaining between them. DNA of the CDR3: TGTGCCAGCAGCCAAGAGTCGAGGGGGAATTCACCCCTCCACTTT. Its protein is CASSQESRGNSPLHF.

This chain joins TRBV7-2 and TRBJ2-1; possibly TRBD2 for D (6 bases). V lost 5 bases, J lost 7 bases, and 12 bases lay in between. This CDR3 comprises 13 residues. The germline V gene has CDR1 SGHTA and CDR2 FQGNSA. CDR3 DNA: TGTGCCAGCAGCCCCCCGGGGACTAATGAGCAGTTCTTC. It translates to CASSPPGTNEQFF.

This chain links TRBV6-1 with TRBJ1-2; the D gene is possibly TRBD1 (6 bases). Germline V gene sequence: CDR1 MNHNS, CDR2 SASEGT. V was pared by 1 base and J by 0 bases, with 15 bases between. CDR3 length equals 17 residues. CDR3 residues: CASSEVGASNPNYGYTF. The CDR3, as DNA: TGTGCCAGCAGTGAAGTGGGGGCGTCCAACCCTAACTATGGCTACACCTTC.

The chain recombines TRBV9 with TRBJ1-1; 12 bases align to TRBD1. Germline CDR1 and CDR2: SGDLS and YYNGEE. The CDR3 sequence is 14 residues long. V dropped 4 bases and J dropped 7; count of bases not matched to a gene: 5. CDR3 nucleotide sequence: TGTGCCAGCAGCCCAGGGACAGGGGGCGGTGAAGCTTTCTTT. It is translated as CASSPGTGGGEAFF.

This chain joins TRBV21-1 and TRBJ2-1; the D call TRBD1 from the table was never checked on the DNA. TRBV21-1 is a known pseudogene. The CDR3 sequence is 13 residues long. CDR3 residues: CATRQGIYNEQFF. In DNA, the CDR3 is TGTGCCACCCGACAGGGGATCTACAATGAGCAGTTCTTC.

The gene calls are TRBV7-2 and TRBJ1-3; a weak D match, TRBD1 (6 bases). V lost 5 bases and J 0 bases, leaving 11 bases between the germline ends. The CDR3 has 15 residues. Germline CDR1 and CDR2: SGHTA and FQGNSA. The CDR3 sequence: CASSATGSSGNTIYF. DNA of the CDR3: TGTGCCAGCAGCGCCACAGGGAGCTCTGGAAACACCATATATTTT.

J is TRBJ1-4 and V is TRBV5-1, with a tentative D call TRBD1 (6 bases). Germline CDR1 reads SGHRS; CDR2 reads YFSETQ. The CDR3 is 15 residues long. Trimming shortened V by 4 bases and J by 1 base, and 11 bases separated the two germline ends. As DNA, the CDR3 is TGCGCCAGCAGCCCAGGACAGCTAACTAATGAAAAACTGTTTTTT. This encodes CASSPGQLTNEKLFF.

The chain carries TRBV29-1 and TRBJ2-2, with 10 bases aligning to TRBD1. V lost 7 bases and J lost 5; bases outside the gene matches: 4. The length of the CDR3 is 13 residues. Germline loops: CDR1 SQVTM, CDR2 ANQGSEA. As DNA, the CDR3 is TGCAGCGCATGGGACAGGGGTACCGGGGAGCTGTTTTTT. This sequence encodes CSAWDRGTGELFF.

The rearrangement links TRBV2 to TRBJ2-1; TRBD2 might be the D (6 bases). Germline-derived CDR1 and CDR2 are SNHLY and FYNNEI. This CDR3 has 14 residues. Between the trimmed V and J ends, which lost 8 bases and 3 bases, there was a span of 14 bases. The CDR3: CASGWGDVYNEQFF. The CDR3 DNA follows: TGTGCCAGCGGATGGGGGGACGTCTACAATGAGCAGTTCTTC.

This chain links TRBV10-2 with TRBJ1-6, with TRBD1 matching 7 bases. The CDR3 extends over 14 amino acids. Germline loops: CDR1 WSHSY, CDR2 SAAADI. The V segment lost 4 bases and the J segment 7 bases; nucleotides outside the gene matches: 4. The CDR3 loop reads CASSVDRRNSPLHF. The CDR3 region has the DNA TGCGCCAGCAGTGTGGACAGGAGGAATTCACCCCTCCACTTT.

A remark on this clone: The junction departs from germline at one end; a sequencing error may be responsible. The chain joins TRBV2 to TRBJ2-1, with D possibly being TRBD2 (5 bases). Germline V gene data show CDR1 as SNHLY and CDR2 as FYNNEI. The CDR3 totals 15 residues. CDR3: CASSDGISRRDEQFF. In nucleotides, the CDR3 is TGTGCTAGCAGCGACGGGATTAGCAGGAGAGATGAGCAGTTCTTC. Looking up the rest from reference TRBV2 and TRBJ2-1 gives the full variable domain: EPEVTQTPSHQVTQMGQEVILRCVPISNHLYFYWYRQILGQKVEFLVSFYNNEISEKSEIFDDQFSVERPDGSNFTLKIRSTKLEDSAMYFCASSDGISRRDEQFFGPGTRLTVL.

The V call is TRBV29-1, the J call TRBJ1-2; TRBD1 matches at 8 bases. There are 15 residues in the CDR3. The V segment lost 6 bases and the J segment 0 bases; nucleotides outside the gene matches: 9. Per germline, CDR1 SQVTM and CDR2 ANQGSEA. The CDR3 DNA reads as TGCAGCGTCGACCGAGGACAGGGACCTAACTATGGCTACACCTTC. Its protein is CSVDRGQGPNYGYTF.

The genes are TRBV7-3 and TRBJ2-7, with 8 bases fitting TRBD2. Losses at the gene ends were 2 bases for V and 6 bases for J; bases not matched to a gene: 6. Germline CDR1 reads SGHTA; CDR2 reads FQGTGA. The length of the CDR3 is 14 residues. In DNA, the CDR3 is TGTGCCAGCAGCTTAGGAGCGGGAGTGGCCGAGCAGTACTTC. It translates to CASSLGAGVAEQYF.

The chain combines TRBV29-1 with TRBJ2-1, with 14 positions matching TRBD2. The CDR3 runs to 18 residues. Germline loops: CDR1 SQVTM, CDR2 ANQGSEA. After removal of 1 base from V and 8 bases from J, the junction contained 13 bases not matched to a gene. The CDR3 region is CSVEGGLAGVVSVDEQFF. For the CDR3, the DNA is TGCAGCGTTGAAGGGGGACTAGCGGGAGTAGTTTCCGTCGATGAGCAGTTCTTC.

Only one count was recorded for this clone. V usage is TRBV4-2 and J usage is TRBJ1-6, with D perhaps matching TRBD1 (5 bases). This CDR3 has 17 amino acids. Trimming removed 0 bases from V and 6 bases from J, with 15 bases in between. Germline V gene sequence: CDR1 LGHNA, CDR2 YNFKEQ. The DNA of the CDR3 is TGTGCCAGCAGCCAAGAGCAGGGCAGGGTCCGTAATTCACCCCTCCACTTT. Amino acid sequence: CASSQEQGRVRNSPLHF.

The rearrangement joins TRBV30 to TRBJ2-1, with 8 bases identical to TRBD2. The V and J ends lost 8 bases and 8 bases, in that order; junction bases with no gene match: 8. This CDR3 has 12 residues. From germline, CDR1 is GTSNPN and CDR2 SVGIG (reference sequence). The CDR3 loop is CAGGTSIDEQFF. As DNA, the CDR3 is TGTGCCGGCGGGACTAGTATTGATGAGCAGTTCTTC.

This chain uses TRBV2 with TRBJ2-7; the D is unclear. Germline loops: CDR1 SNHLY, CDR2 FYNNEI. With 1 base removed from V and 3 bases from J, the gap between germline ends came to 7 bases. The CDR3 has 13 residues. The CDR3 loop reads CASSEGPNYEQYF. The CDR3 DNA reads TGTGCCAGCAGTGAAGGTCCAAACTACGAGCAGTACTTC.

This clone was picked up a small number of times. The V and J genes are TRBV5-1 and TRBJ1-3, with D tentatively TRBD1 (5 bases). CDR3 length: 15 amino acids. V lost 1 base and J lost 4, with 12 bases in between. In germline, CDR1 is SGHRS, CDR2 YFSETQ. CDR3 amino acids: CASSLTGESGNTIYF. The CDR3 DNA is TGCGCCAGCAGCTTGACGGGGGAATCAGGAAACACCATATATTTT. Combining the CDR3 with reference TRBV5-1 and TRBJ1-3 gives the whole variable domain KAGVTQTPRYLIKTRGQQVTLSCSPISGHRSVSWYQQTPGQGLQFLFEYFSETQRNKGNFPGRFSGRQFSNSRSEMNVSTLELGDSALYLCASSLTGESGNTIYFGEGSWLTVV.

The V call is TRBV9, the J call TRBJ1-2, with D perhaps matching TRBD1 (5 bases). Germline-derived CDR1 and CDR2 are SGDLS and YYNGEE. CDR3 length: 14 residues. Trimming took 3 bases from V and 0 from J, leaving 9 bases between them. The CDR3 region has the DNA TGTGCCAGCAGCGCCCCGGGGGCTAACTATGGCTACACCTTC. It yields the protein CASSAPGANYGYTF.

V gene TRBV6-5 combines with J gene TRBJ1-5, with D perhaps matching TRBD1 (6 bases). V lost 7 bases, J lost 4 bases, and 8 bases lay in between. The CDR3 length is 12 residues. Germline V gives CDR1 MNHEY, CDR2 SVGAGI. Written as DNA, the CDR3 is TGTGCCAGCAACACAGGGAATCAGCCCCAGCATTTT. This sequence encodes CASNTGNQPQHF.

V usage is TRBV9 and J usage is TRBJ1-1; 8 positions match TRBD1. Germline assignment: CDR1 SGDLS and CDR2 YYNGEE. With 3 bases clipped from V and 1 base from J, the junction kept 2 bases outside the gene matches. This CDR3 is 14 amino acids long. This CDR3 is CASSEDRENTEAFF. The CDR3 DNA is TGTGCCAGCAGCGAGGACAGGGAGAACACTGAAGCTTTCTTT.

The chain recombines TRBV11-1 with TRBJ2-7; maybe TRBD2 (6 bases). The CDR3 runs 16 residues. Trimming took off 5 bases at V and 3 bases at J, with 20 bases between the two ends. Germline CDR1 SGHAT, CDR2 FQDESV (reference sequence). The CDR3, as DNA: TGTGCCAGCAGCCTAGGGGCCGGTGGGGGGATCTACGAGCAGTACTTC. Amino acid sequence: CASSLGAGGGIYEQYF.

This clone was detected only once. CDR3: CASSFLGLAENGGTDTQYF. The CDR3 coding sequence is TGTGCCAGCAGCTTTCTTGGACTAGCGGAGAATGGGGGCACAGATACGCAGTATTTT. This rearrangement joins TRBV7-2 to TRBJ2-3, with 10 bases aligning to TRBD2. CDR1 and CDR2 (germline): SGHTA, FQGNSA. The CDR3 contains 19 residues. V dropped 3 bases and J dropped 1; count of bases not matched to a gene: 13.

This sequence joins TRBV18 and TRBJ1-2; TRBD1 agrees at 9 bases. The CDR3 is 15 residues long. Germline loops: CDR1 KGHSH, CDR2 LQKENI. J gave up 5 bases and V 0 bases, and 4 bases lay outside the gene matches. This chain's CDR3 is CASSPPGQGFYGYTF. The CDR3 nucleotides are TGTGCCAGCTCACCACCGGGACAGGGTTTTTATGGCTACACCTTC.

CDR3 amino acids: CASSPGRGKGTEAFF. The CDR3 DNA reads TGTGCCAGTAGTCCAGGGAGGGGTAAGGGCACTGAAGCTTTCTTT. The chain links TRBV19 to TRBJ1-1; the D gene is possibly TRBD1 (5 bases). Germline V gene lookup returns CDR1 LNHDA and CDR2 SQIVND (reference sequence). The CDR3 has 15 amino acids. V lost 5 bases and J 4 bases, leaving 17 bases between the germline ends.

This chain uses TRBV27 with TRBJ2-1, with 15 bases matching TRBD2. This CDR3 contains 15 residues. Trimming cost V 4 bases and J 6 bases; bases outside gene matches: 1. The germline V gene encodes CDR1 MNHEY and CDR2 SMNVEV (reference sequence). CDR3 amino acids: CASSWTSGRANEQFF. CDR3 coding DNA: TGTGCCAGCAGTTGGACTAGCGGGAGGGCCAATGAGCAGTTCTTC.

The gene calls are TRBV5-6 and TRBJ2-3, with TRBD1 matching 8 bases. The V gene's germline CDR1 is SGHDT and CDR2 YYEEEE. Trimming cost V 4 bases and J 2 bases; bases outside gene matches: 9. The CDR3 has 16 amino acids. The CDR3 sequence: CASSLLQDRATDTQYF. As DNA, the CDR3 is TGTGCCAGCAGCCTACTGCAGGACAGGGCCACAGATACGCAGTATTTT. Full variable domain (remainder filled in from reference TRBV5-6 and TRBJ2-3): DAGVTQSPTHLIKTRGQQVTLRCSPKSGHDTVSWYQQALGQGPQFIFQYYEEEERQRGNFPDRFSGHQFPNYSSELNVNALLLGDSALYLCASSLLQDRATDTQYFGPGTRLTVL.

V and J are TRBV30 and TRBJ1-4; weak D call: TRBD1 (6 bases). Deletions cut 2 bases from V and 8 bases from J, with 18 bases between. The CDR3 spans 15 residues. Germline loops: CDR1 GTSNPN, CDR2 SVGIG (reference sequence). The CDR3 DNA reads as TGTGCCTGGAGTACAAACTCCGGGACAAACGAAAAACTGTTTTTT. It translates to CAWSTNSGTNEKLFF.